This T cell receptor (beta chain) originates from a study of vaccination effects on CD4 cells after COVID-19. After expansion with viral peptide pools in the ViraFEST assay, antigen-specific CD4+ T cells were sequenced. Culture lasted 10 days before CD4+ T cell isolation. The person's infection with SARS-CoV-2, confirmed by PCR, took place between March and December 2020. Cultures received IL-2 medium that replaced half the medium on days 3 and 7. V lost 4 bases to trimming and J lost 2 bases; unmatched junction nucleotides: 5. CDR1 and CDR2 from the germline V gene are KGHDR and SFDVKD. The CDR3 loop spans 16 amino acids. Generated by immunoSEQ multiplex PCR, the TCRdb table keeps only in-frame clones and is missing some. The sample records roughly 54,000 clones, 76% being singletons. In the case of this clone: Its antigen is unidentified.

The sequence was collected from a human donor who had a prior SARS-CoV-2 infection. Sequenced material: CD4+ T cells from PBMCs cultured with HIV peptides, taken before COVID-19 vaccination. Specified subset: HIV-1 Nef peptide pool negative control/reference culture. V gene TRBV24-1 combines with J gene TRBJ2-1; 9 bases agree with TRBD1. The CDR3 DNA reads as TGTGCCACCAGTGACCCACAGGGGGCGACCTACAATGAGCAGTTCTTC. Protein: CATSDPQGATYNEQFF.